This T cell receptor beta chain is drawn from a study of T cells after yellow fever vaccination. Study-level points and caveats: Once the booster was given, most primary-vaccination clones reappeared, at about 96% for CD4 and over 75% for CD8.

TCRdb fed the 5' RACE reads into MiXCR, producing one record per CDR3 protein. The sample lists roughly 500,000 distinct CDR3 sequences, 15% to 20% occurring once. Germline V gene data show CDR1 as MNHEY and CDR2 as SVGEGT. The V and J ends lost 9 bases and 0 bases respectively, with 8 bases between them. The CDR3 has 12 residues. Regarding this clonotype: As yet, its antigen is unknown.

This receptor was taken from a man younger than 40 who received the YFV17D yellow fever vaccine. The rearrangement joins TRBV6-2 or TRBV6-3 to TRBJ1-1, with D hard to call. The sample consisted of PBMCs, taken 15 days after the yellow fever booster vaccination. CDR3 in amino acids: CASSTVNTEAFF. The DNA of the CDR3 is TGTGCCAGTTCAACAGTGAACACTGAAGCTTTCTTT.